The subject of this entry is one T cell receptor beta chain. Total RNA, at least 6 micrograms per sample, came from PBMCs. This entry comes from a study of blood T cells in healthy people across ages. Alongside a J-beta primer mix, a sample-barcoded 5' primer served in a second PCR lasting about 7 to 12 cycles. Sequencing of every sample gave 2.5 million or more CDR3-containing paired-end reads. From the 5' RACE reads, TCRdb called clonotypes with MiXCR, one entry per CDR3 protein. The sample contains about 680,000 distinct CDR3 sequences, around half of which appear only once. Source material: blood. The clonotype originates from a woman aged 60-75 years in good health.

The CDR3 nucleotides read TGCAGCGTTGGAGAGGACATTGGCTACGAGCAGTACTTC. Translated: CSVGEDIGYEQYF. V and J are TRBV29-1 and TRBJ2-7, with TRBD1 as a possible D gene (5 bases). CDR1 and CDR2 from the germline V gene are SQVTM and ANQGSEA. The V end was cut by 4 bases, the J end by 3 bases, with 13 bases between. The CDR3 contains 13 residues.